The next 9 T cell receptor beta chains were all read from a single sample in a study of blood T cell repertoires in COVID-19. Here immunoSEQ multiplex PCR was the method, and the copy in TCRdb shows in-frame clones only, minus some. Of under 200,000 clones in the sample, roughly 86% were seen once. The source material was peripheral blood. All receptors come from a woman aged 80 or over in a cohort sampled during active or convalescent COVID-19.

J is TRBJ1-2 and V is TRBV4-1, with 9 bases lining up with TRBD1. Germline CDR1 MGHRA, CDR2 YSYEKL. V was pared by 2 bases and J by 7 bases, with 8 bases of the junction left unmatched. This CDR3 contains 15 residues. In DNA form, the CDR3 reads TGCGCCAGCAGCCAAACGAAAGGGACAGGGAGTGGCTACACCTTC. Protein: CASSQTKGTGSGYTF.

The chain employs TRBV6-5 and TRBJ1-6; possibly TRBD1 for D (6 bases). The germline CDR1 and CDR2 sequences are MNHEY and SVGAGI. The CDR3 totals 16 residues. Trimming took 0 bases from V and 4 from J, leaving 10 bases between them. CDR3 DNA: TGTGCCAGCAGTTACTCCCGGGACAAATATAATTCACCCCTCCACTTT. As protein: CASSYSRDKYNSPLHF.

The V call is TRBV19, the J call TRBJ1-2; no definite D call. Germline loops: CDR1 LNHDA, CDR2 SQIVND (reference sequence). CDR3 length equals 10 residues. The CDR3 DNA sequence: TGTTGCGCGGGAGACTATGGCTACACCTTC. Translated: CCAGDYGYTF. Using reference TRBV19 and TRBJ1-2 for the parts outside the CDR3, the full variable domain is DGGITQSPKYLFRKEGQNVTLSCEQNLNHDAMYWYRQDPGQGLRLIYYSQIVNDFQKGDIAEGYSVSREKKESFPLTVTSAQKNPTAFYLCCAGDYGYTFGSGTRLTVV.

The chain carries TRBV7-9 and TRBJ1-4; no clear D. CDR3 length equals 15 residues. V lost 8 bases and J 0 bases, leaving 13 bases between the germline ends. Germline V lookup: CDR1 SEHNR, CDR2 FQNEAQ (reference sequence). The CDR3 bases are TGTGCCAGCTCCCGGAGGGAGGCAACTAATGAAAAACTGTTTTTT. As protein: CASSRREATNEKLFF.

The chain uses TRBV11-3 and TRBJ1-6; tentative D call: TRBD1 (5 bases). Germline V gene data show CDR1 as SGHNT and CDR2 as YENEEA. This CDR3 spans 17 amino acids. Trimming removed 5 bases at V and 0 bases at J, with 14 bases between. CDR3 DNA sequence: TGTGCCAGCAGCGTGGGACTTAGAGGCTCCTATAATTCACCCCTCCACTTT. This codes for CASSVGLRGSYNSPLHF.

CDR3 loop: CASSLKRGYEQYF. The DNA for the CDR3 is TGTGCCAGCAGTTTGAAGAGGGGGTACGAGCAGTACTTC. This chain links TRBV12-3 or TRBV12-4 with TRBJ2-7; perhaps TRBD1 as D (6 bases). The CDR3 runs 13 residues. With 3 bases removed from V and 4 bases from J, the gap between germline ends came to 10 bases.

V gene TRBV24-1 combines with J gene TRBJ1-4; the match to TRBD1 covers 9 bases. Germline CDR1 reads KGHDR; CDR2 reads SFDVKD. V was clipped by 2 bases and J by 8 bases; unmatched bases: 5. The CDR3 length is 15 residues. CDR3 bases: TGTGCCACCAGTGATTCGGGACAGGGAAACGAAAAACTGTTTTTT. Translated: CATSDSGQGNEKLFF.

This chain uses TRBV11-3 with TRBJ1-1, with D uncertain. Germline loops: CDR1 SGHNT, CDR2 YENEEA. Between the trimmed V and J ends, which lost 4 bases and 5 bases, there was a span of 14 bases. This CDR3 is built from 14 residues. This chain's CDR3 is CASSYGYLGTEAFF. DNA for the CDR3: TGTGCCAGCAGCTACGGTTATCTCGGGACTGAAGCTTTCTTT.

This chain uses TRBV7-9 with TRBJ2-2; 9 nucleotides match TRBD1. The CDR3 covers 14 residues. The germline V gene encodes CDR1 SEHNR and CDR2 FQNEAQ (reference sequence). The junction had 8 bases not matched to a gene; V was cut back by 8 bases and J by 7 bases. Here the CDR3 reads CASERTGADGELFF. Here the CDR3 DNA reads TGTGCCAGCGAAAGGACAGGGGCGGACGGGGAGCTGTTTTTT.